This TCR beta chain was retrieved from a study of CD8 T cells in ankylosing spondylitis. Findings and limits, study-wide: Under 10 highly homologous variants formed a TCR beta motif that appeared characteristic of ankylosing spondylitis blood.

Unmatched junction bases numbered 3, after V lost 6 bases and J lost 4 bases. CDR1 DFQATT and CDR2 SNEGSKA come from the germline V gene (reference sequence). This CDR3 comprises 12 residues. Comment on this clonotype: Its specificity is not known.

Quantitative molecular-barcoded 5'-RACE generated the TCR beta libraries. TCRdb passed the 5' RACE reads through MiXCR, listing each CDR3 protein once. There are over 600,000 distinct CDR3 sequences in the sample; under 20% occur only once, and 15% to 20% lies in the top ten. The receptor comes from a male donor with ankylosing spondylitis. The source material was blood, either unsorted or a sorted T cell fraction (not recorded which). V usage is TRBV20-1 and J usage is TRBJ1-2; 9 nucleotides line up with TRBD1. CDR3 protein: CSARDRVYGYTF. The CDR3 region has the DNA TGCAGTGCAAGGGACAGGGTCTATGGCTACACCTTC.